This T cell receptor beta chain derives from a study of shared clonotypes between healthy human individuals. TCRdb's table, derived via immunoSEQ multiplex PCR, lists solely in-frame clones and lacks some. The sample lists about 980,000 clones, 76% occurring once. Sequencing input: memory CD4+ T cells sorted from blood. Subset reported: CD45RA-negative fraction. The source of this sequence is a man between 18 and 35 years old in good health.

The CDR3 loop is CASSGSGAGTETQYF. In nucleotides, the CDR3 is TGTGCCAGCAGCGGTAGCGGGGCAGGAACAGAGACCCAGTACTTC. V is TRBV2 and J is TRBJ2-5, with 8 nucleotides matching TRBD2. The V and J ends lost 6 bases and 4 bases, in that order; junction bases with no gene match: 10. CDR1 is SNHLY and CDR2 is FYNNEI in the germline V gene. The CDR3 loop spans 15 amino acids.